This TCR beta chain originates from a study of T cell repertoires in cytomegalovirus infection. Overall study context: Public TCR beta signatures were indicative of both CMV infection and a matching HLA type.

Germline V lookup: CDR1 DFQATT, CDR2 SNEGSKA (reference sequence). This CDR3 contains 15 residues. Trimming cost V 5 bases and J 2 bases; bases outside gene matches: 12. A single record per CDR3 protein comes from TCRdb applying MiXCR to the reads. The sample holds about 450,000 distinct CDR3 sequences, 30% to 40% seen once. This clonotype was seen only a few times. What it binds is unknown. Broader study findings: Cumulative frequency (of public TCR beta family members) identified carriers of CMV plus the relevant HLA. CMV-specific TCR beta clonotypes restricted by HLA-C dominated the ex vivo response.

The source of this sequence is a human donor in good health (CMV status not recorded). Some clones in this sample may be carry-over from other donors' samples. The sample taken for sequencing was PBMCs. The J gene is TRBJ2-7, the V gene TRBV20-1, with 7 bases aligning to TRBD1. The DNA for the CDR3 is TGCAGTGCTCCCAAACGGGTAGGGACAGCCTACGAGCAGTACTTC. It specifies CSAPKRVGTAYEQYF.